This record looks at one T cell receptor (beta chain) sequence and its context. Its matching antigen is unknown. Reverse transcription of extracted RNA yielded cDNA, which provided the sequencing template. Assay used: immunoSEQ multiplex PCR; TCRdb lists only in-frame clones, some missing. The table includes around 150,000 clones, around 82% detected once. Treatment denoted: oral pan-JAK inhibitor, 5-10 mg twice daily. This sample stems from a study of CD8+ T cells in alopecia areata. General study results and limits: Scalp clonality and expanded CD8+ clones among the top 100 fell significantly with tofacitinib.

Sequences were derived from CD8+ T cells sorted from blood, sampled at week 4, from a patient treated with tofacitinib. The clonotype comes from a human donor with alopecia areata.

Written as DNA, the CDR3 is TGCGCCAGCAGCCCCCCGACCAACGTCCTGACTTTC. It encodes CASSPPTNVLTF. This rearrangement joins TRBV4-1 to TRBJ2-6; D remains ambiguous. The CDR3 has 12 residues. Trimming pared 4 bases from V and 8 bases from J, leaving 6 bases between. Germline V gene lookup returns CDR1 MGHRA and CDR2 YSYEKL.